These T cell receptor beta chains were read from a single sample in a study of blood T cells in healthy people across ages. TCRdb independently ran MiXCR on the 5' RACE reads; one entry per CDR3 protein. The data hold roughly 900,000 distinct CDR3 sequences, with under 35% observed a single time. The sample was blood. These receptors all stem from a woman of 80 years or more in good health. Each CDR3 is given with its conserved first and last residue. D genes are given only for firm matches. Size is stated for part of the rows, as once, few or many counts, or as a class when the clone is expanded.

TRBJ2-3 | few | NA | TRBV12-3/TRBV12-4 | TGTGCCAGCAGCGCATGGGGGGGCGAGACAGATACGCAGTATTTT | CASSAWGGETDTQYF
TRBJ1-1 | few | NA | TRBV3-1 | TGTGCCAGCAGCCTAGCAGGGAGGGGAGCTTTCTTT | CASSLAGRGAFF
TRBJ2-5 | few | NA | TRBV29-1 | TGCAGCGTTGGTGGACACCTCAGACGAGAGACCCAGTACTTC | CSVGGHLRRETQYF
TRBJ2-5 | many | TRBD1 | TRBV7-2 | TGTGCCAGCAGCTTAGGACAGGGGGCAAAGACCCAGTACTTC | CASSLGQGAKTQYF
TRBJ1-1 | NA | TRBD1 | TRBV18 | TGTGCCAGCTCACCACCTACAGGGGTGGGAACTGAAGCTTTCTTT | CASSPPTGVGTEAFF
TRBJ2-3 | NA | NA | TRBV5-5 | TGTGCCAGCAGCCCACCGACAGGTTCGAACACAGATACGCAGTATTTT | CASSPPTGSNTDTQYF
TRBJ2-2 | once | NA | TRBV9 | TGTGCCAGCAGCGTAGACTCGGGACCCGGCACCGGGGAGCTGTTTTTT | CASSVDSGPGTGELFF
TRBJ2-5 | NA | TRBD1 | TRBV4-3 | TGCGCCAGCAGCCGAGGTTCCGGGACAGTAGGCCACAATGAGCAGTACTTC | CASSRGSGTVGHNEQYF
TRBJ2-4 | many | NA | TRBV9 | TGTGCCAGCATGGGGACCAGCTCAGCCAAAAACATTCAGTACTTC | CASMGTSSAKNIQYF
TRBJ2-7 | many | TRBD1 | TRBV7-9 | TGTGCCAGCAGCCCAGACAGGGTCGGTCGGGCGTACGAGCAGTACTTC | CASSPDRVGRAYEQYF
TRBJ2-5 | many | NA | TRBV28 | TGTGCCAGCAGTTTGGTGGCTAGCGTATTACAAGAGACCCAGTACTTC | CASSLVASVLQETQYF
TRBJ2-2 | many | TRBD1 | TRBV7-2 | TGTGCCAGCAGCCAATTCGGGACAGGGACCACCGGGGAGCTGTTTTTT | CASSQFGTGTTGELFF
TRBJ1-2 | NA | NA | TRBV6-5 | TGTGCCAGCAGTTACCAGGGAATAACCTATGGCTACACCTTC | CASSYQGITYGYTF
TRBJ1-5 | few | TRBD1 | TRBV7-2 | TGTGCCAGCAGCTTAGACAGGGGGCGAAGTAACCAGCCCCAGCATTTT | CASSLDRGRSNQPQHF
TRBJ1-1 | large | NA | TRBV5-4 | TGTGCCAGCAGCTCGACGTCTGCCTTAAGGGAAGCTTTCTTT | CASSSTSALREAFF
TRBJ2-5 | NA | NA | TRBV3-1 | TGTGCCAGCAGCCAAGATCGGCCCCGGGAGCAGTACTTC | CASSQDRPREQYF
TRBJ1-2 | NA | NA | TRBV20-1 | TGCAGTGCTAGAGATGTAGGGGCCTCCTGCCAGGGCTACACCTTC | CSARDVGASCQGYTF
TRBJ2-5 | many | NA | TRBV6-2/TRBV6-3 | TGTGCCAGCAGTTACTATGCGGGGCGAGACGAGACCCAGTACTTC | CASSYYAGRDETQYF
TRBJ2-5 | NA | NA | TRBV19 | TGTGCCAGTAGTATATCCGGGACAACTCTGGAGCAGTACTTC | CASSISGTTLEQYF
TRBJ2-5 | NA | TRBD2 | TRBV3-1 | TGTGCCAGCAGCCAAGAATTTGTTCGGCGGGGGGCCTTTGAGCAGTACTTC | CASSQEFVRRGAFEQYF
TRBJ1-4 | few | TRBD1 | TRBV20-1 | TGCAGTGCTAGAGCAGACAGGGGGGGTGAAAAACTGTTTTTT | CSARADRGGEKLFF
TRBJ1-3 | NA | NA | TRBV12-3/TRBV12-4 | TGTGCCAGCAGTGTCGCAGGGGCCAGAAACACCATATATTTT | CASSVAGARNTIYF
TRBJ1-2 | NA | TRBD1 | TRBV12-3/TRBV12-4 | TGTGCCAGCAGCTTCGCGGGACAGGGGGGCTACACCTTC | CASSFAGQGGYTF
TRBJ2-1 | many | NA | TRBV27 | TGTGCCAGCAGTCCCACACTGACGGAAACTTACAATGAGCAGTTCTTC | CASSPTLTETYNEQFF
TRBJ2-6 | many | NA | TRBV9 | TGTGCCAGCAGCCCCCGGGGGAACTCTGGGGCCAACGTCCTGACTTTC | CASSPRGNSGANVLTF
TRBJ2-3 | NA | TRBD2 | TRBV7-2 | TGTGCCAACAGTCCTCTCCCGGCGGGGGGGAGGGCAGATACGCAGTATTTT | CANSPLPAGGRADTQYF
TRBJ2-2 | NA | NA | TRBV12-3/TRBV12-4 | TGTGCCAGCAGTTTAGTATCGTTCGAAGCGCGTAGGGAGCTGTTTTTT | CASSLVSFEARRELFF
TRBJ2-3 | NA | NA | TRBV21-1 | TGTGCCAGCAGCAAAGCGGGGAGAATAGTGAGCTCCCCAGATACGCAGTATTTT | CASSKAGRIVSSPDTQYF
TRBJ2-6 | NA | NA | TRBV30 | TGTGCCGCCTCTGGGGCCAACGTCCTGACTTTC | CAASGANVLTF
TRBJ1-4 | NA | NA | TRBV18 | TGTGCCAGCTCTGCGGAAAGAGCAACTAATGAAAAACTGTTTTTT | CASSAERATNEKLFF
TRBJ2-3 | NA | NA | TRBV12-3/TRBV12-4 | TGTGCCAGCAGGCCACAGGGTATGCGAGCAGATACGCAGTATTTT | CASRPQGMRADTQYF
TRBJ2-5 | NA | NA | TRBV12-3/TRBV12-4 | TGTGCCAGCAGCCAACATGGGGGCGGCGAGACCCAGTACTTC | CASSQHGGGETQYF
TRBJ1-2 | many | NA | TRBV4-2 | TGTGCCAGCAGCCTCATCGGGGCCCTCGGGGGTGGCTACACCTTC | CASSLIGALGGGYTF
TRBJ1-2 | many | TRBD1 | TRBV6-2/TRBV6-3 | TGTGCCAGCAGTTACTCATCGGACAGGGGATACTATGGCTACACCTTC | CASSYSSDRGYYGYTF
TRBJ2-7 | NA | NA | TRBV10-3 | TGTACCATCAGTGAAGGCAGAGATTACGAGCAGTACTTC | CTISEGRDYEQYF
TRBJ2-4 | NA | NA | TRBV6-2/TRBV6-3 | TGTGCCAGCAGTTACTCGATAGGCCAACACCACTTC | CASSYSIGQHHF
TRBJ1-1 | NA | NA | TRBV12-3/TRBV12-4 | TGTGCCAGCAGACCCACCGGGGGCAGAGCGAACACTGAAGCTTTCTTT | CASRPTGGRANTEAFF